This entry describes one T cell receptor (beta chain). As yet, its antigen is unknown. The germline V gene has CDR1 DFQATT and CDR2 SNEGSKA (reference sequence). V gave up 6 bases and J gave up 4 bases, with 21 bases separating them. The CDR3 runs to 15 residues. Via MiXCR, TCRdb re-called the multiplex PCR reads, giving one row per CDR3 protein. Of around 130,000 distinct CDR3 sequences in the sample, 30% to 35% were seen once. Breast cancer patients provided tissue from their axillary draining lymph nodes. The sample is drawn from a study of breast tumors, draining lymph nodes, adjacent tissues. General observations from the study: Tumor T cell lymph node origin was a supported hypothesis, not proven. Most tumor T cells seemingly derive from lymph node, then expand in tumor.

The clonotype comes from a female donor with breast cancer. Some clones in this sample may be carry-over from other donors' samples. The source material was axillary lymph node tissue. The rearrangement joins TRBV20-1 to TRBJ1-2; weak D call: TRBD1 (6 bases). CDR3 bases: TGCAGTGCCCTGACCCGGCAGGGGTTGGGCTATGGCTACACCTTC. It codes for CSALTRQGLGYGYTF.